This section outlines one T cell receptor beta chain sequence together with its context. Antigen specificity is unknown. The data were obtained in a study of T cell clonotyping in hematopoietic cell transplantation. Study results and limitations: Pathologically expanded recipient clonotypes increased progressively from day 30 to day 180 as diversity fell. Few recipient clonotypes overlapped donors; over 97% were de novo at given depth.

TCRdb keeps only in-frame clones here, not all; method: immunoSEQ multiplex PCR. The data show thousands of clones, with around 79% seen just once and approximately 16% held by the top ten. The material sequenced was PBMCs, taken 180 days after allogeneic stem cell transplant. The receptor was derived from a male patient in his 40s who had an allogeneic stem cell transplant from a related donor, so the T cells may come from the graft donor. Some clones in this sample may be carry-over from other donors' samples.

This CDR3 is CASSPTGRTGELFF. In nucleotides, the CDR3 is TGTGCCAGCAGCCCCACCGGGAGGACCGGGGAGCTGTTTTTT. The chain employs TRBV11-3 and TRBJ2-2; TRBD2 matches 7 bases. The CDR3 has 14 amino acids. Germline loops: CDR1 SGHNT, CDR2 YENEEA. V was pared by 5 bases and J by 5 bases, with 5 bases of the junction left unmatched.